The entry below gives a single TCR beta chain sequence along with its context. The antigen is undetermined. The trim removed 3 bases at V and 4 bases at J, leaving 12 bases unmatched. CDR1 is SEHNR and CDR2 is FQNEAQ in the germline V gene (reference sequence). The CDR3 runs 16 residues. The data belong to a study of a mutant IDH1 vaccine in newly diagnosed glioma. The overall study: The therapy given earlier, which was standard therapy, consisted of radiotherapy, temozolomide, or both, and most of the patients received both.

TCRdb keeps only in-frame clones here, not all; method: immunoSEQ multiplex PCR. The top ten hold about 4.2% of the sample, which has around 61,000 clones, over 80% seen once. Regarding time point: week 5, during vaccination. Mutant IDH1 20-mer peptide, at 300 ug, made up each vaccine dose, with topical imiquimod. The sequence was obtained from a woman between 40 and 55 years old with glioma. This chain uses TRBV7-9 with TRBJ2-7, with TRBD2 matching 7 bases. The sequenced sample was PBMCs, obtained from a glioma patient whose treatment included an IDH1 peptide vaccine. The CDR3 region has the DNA TGTGCCAGCAGCTTCTCCGGGGGGAGGGGTCTATACGAGCAGTACTTC. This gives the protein CASSFSGGRGLYEQYF.